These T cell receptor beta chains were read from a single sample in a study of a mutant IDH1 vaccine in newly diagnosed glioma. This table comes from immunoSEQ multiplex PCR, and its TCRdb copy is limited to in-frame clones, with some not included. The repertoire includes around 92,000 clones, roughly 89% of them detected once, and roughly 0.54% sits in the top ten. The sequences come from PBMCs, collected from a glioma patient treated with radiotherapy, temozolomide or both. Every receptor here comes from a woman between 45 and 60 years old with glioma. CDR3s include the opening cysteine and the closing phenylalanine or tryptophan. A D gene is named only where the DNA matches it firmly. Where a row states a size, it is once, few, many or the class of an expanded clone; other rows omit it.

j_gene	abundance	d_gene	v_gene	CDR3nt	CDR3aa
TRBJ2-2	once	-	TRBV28	TGTGCCAGCAGTCTCCGGACAATGTGGAACACCGGGGAGCTGTTTTTT	CASSLRTMWNTGELFF
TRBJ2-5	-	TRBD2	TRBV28	TGTGCCAGCAGTAACAGCGGGAGTGAACAGACCCAGTACTTC	CASSNSGSEQTQYF
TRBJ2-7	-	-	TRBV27	TGTGCCAGCAGTTTATCTAGCGGTTTCTACGAGCAGTACTTC	CASSLSSGFYEQYF
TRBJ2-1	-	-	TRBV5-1	TGCGCCAGCAGCGGAGCCCGGGTTGACAATGAGCAGTTCTTC	CASSGARVDNEQFF
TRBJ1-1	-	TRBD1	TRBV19	TGTGCCAGTAGTATAGCCCTCCGGGACAGGGGGTCTATGAACACTGAAGCTTTCTTT	CASSIALRDRGSMNTEAFF
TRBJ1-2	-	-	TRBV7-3	TGTGCCAGCAGCTCCACCCCCGGCAGGGACGGCGGCTACACCTTC	CASSSTPGRDGGYTF
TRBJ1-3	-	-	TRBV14	TGTGCCAGCAGCTACTATCAGGGAAACACCATATATTTT	CASSYYQGNTIYF
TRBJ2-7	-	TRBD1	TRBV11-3	TGTGCCAGCAGTTCCGGGACAGGGAGGGAGCAGTACTTC	CASSSGTGREQYF
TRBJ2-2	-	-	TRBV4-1	TGCGCCAGCAGCCAAGTGGCGAGCGGGGAGCTGTTTTTT	CASSQVASGELFF
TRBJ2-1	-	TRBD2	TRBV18	TGTGCCAGCTCACCACCGGGACTAGCGGGAGGCTCCTACAATGAGCAGTTCTTC	CASSPPGLAGGSYNEQFF
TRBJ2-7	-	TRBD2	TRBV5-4	TGTGCCAGCAGCACCAACCTAGCGGGGGGGAACGAGCAGTACTTC	CASSTNLAGGNEQYF
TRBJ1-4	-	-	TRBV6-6	TGTGCCACCAGAGGCAGGAGGGATGAAAAACTGTTTTTT	CATRGRRDEKLFF
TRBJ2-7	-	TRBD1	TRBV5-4	TGTGCCAGCAGCACTCCTGTAGGGACAGGGGCCTACGAGCAGTACTTC	CASSTPVGTGAYEQYF
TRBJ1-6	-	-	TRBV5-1	TGCGCCAGCAGCTTGTTAGGGGCTGGTCACGATTCACCCCTCCACTTT	CASSLLGAGHDSPLHF
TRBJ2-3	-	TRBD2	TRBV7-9	TGTGCCAGCGGGGGCGGGAGGGGAGATACGCAGTATTTT	CASGGGRGDTQYF
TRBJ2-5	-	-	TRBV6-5	TGTGCCAGCAGTAGGGGGGGAGAGACCCAGTACTTC	CASSRGGETQYF
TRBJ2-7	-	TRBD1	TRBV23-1	TGCGCCAGCAGTCCACTACAGGGGCTCCCTCGAAGGCCGATTATCTACGAGCAGTACTTC	CASSPLQGLPRRPIIYEQYF
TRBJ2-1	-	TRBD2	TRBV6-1	TGTGCCAGCAGTGTCGGTCGGGGGGGATACAATGAGCAGTTCTTC	CASSVGRGGYNEQFF
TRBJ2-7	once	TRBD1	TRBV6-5	TGTGCCAGCAGAAGGACAGGGGACCCCTACGAGCAGTACTTC	CASRRTGDPYEQYF
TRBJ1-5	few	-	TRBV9	TGTGCCAGCAGCTCCAAGGGGGGGAGCAATCAGCCCCAGCATTTT	CASSSKGGSNQPQHF
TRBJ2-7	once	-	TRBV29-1	TGCAGCGTTATCCGGGACGGGACCTACGAGCAGTACTTC	CSVIRDGTYEQYF
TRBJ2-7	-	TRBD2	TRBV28	TGTGCCAGCAGTTCCCGTCATTTCCTGACTAGCGGGAGTCTCTACGAGCAGTACTTC	CASSSRHFLTSGSLYEQYF
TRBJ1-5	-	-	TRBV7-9	TGTGCCAGCAGCCCGGAGCAGCCCCAGCATTTT	CASSPEQPQHF
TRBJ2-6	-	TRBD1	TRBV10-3	TGTGCCATCAGTGAAACCGGGACAGGGAGCCTCTCTGGGGCCAACGTCCTGACTTTC	CAISETGTGSLSGANVLTF
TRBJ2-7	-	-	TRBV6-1	TGTGCCAGCAGTGAAGTTCGCAGGGGATTCTACGAGCAGTACTTC	CASSEVRRGFYEQYF
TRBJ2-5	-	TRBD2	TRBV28	TGTGCCAGCAGGTCACCTTTCCTCCGCTCGACTAGCGGTGAGATAGGGACCCAGTACTTC	CASRSPFLRSTSGEIGTQYF